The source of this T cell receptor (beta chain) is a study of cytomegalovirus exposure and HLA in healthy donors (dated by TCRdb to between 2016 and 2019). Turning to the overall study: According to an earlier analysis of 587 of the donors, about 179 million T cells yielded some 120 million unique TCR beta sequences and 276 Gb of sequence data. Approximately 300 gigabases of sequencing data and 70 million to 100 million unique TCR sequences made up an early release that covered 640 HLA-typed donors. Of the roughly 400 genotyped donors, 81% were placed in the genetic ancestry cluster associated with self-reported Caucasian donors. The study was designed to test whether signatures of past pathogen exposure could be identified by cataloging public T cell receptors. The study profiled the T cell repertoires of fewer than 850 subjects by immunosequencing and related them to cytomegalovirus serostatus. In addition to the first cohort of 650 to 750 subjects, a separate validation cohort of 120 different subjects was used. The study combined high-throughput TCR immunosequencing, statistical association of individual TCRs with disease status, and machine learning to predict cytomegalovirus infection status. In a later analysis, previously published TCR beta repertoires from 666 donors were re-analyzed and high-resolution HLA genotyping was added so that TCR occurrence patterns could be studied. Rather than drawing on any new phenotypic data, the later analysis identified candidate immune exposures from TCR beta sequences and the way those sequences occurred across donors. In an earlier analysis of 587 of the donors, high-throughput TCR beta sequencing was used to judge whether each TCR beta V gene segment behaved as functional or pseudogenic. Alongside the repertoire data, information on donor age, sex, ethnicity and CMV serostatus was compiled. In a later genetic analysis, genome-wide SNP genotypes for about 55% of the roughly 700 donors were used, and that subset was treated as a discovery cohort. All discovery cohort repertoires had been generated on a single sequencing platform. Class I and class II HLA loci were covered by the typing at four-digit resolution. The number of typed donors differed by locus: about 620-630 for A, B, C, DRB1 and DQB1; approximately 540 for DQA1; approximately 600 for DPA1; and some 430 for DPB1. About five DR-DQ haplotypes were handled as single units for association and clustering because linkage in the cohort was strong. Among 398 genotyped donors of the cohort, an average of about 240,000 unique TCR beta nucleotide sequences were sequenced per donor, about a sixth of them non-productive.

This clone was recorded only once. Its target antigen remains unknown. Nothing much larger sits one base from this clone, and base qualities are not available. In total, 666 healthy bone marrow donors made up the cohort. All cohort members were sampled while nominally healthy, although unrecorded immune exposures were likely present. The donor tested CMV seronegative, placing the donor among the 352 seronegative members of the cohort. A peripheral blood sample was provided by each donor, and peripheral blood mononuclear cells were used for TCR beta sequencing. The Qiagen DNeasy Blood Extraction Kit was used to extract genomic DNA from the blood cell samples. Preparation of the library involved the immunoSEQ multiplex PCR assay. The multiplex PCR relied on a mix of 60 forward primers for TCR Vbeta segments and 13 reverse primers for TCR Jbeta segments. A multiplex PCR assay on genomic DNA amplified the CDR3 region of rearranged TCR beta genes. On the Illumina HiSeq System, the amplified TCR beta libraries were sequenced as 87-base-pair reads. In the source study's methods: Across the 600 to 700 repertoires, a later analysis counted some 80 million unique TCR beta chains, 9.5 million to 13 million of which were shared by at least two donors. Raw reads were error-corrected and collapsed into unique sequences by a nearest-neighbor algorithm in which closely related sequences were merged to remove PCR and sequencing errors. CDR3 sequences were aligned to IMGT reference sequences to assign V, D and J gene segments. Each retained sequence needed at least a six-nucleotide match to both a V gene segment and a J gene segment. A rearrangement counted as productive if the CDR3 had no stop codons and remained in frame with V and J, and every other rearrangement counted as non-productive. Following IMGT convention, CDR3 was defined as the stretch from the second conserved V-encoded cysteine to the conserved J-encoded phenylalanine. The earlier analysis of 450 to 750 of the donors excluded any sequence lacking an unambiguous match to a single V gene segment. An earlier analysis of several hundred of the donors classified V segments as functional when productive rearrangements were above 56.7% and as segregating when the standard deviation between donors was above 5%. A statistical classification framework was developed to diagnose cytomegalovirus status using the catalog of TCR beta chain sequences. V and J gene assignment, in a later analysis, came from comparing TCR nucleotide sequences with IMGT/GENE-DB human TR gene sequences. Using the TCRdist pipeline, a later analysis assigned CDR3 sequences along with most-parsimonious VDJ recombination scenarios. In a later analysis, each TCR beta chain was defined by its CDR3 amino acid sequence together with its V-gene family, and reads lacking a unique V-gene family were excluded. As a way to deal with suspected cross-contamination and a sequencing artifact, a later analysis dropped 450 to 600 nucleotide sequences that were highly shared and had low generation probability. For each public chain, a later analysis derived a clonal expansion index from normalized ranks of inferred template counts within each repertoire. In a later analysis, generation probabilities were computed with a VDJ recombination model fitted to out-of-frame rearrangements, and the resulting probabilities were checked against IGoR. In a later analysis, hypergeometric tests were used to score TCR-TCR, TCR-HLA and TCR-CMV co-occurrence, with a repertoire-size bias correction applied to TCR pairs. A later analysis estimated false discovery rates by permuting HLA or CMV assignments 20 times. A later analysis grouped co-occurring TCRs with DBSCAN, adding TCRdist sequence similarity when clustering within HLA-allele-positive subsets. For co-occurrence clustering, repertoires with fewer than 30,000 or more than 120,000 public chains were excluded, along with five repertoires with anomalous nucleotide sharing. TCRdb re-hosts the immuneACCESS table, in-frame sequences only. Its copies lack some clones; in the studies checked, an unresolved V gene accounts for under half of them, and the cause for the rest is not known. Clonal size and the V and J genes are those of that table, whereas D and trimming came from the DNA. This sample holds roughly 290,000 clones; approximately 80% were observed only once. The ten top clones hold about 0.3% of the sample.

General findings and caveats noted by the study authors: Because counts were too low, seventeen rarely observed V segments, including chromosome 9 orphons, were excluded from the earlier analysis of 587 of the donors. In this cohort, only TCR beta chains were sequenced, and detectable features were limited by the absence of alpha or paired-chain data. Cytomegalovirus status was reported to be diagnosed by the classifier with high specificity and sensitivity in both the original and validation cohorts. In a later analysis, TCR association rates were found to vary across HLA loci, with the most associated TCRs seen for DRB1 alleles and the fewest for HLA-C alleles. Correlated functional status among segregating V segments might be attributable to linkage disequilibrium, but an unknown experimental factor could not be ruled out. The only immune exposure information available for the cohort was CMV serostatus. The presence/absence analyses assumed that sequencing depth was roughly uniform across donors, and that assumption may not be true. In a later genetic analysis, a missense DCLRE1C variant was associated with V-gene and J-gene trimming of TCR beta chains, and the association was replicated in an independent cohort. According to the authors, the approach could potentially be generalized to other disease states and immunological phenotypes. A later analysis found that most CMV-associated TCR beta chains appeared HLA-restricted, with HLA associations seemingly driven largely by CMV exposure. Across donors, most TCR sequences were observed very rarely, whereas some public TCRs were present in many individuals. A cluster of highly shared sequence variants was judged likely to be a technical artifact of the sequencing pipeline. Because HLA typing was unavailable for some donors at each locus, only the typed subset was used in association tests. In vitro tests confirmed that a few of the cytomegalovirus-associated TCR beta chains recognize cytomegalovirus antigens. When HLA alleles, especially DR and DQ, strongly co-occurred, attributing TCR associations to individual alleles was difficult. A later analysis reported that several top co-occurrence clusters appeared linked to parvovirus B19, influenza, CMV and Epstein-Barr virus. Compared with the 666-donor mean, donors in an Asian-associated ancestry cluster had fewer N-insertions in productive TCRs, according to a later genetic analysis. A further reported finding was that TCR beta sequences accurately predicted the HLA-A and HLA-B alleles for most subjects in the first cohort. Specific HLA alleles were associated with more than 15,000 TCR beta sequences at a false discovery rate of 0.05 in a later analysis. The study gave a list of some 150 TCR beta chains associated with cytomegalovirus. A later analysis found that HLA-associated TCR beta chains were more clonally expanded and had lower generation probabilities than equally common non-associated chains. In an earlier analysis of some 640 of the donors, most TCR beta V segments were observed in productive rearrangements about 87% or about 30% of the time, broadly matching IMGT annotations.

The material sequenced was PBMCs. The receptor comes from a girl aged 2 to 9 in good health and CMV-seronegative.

The CDR3 loop reads CAWSRGSGGADTQYF. The bases read TGTGCCTGGAGCCGGGGTAGCGGGGGGGCAGATACGCAGTATTTT. The chain joins TRBV30 to TRBJ2-3, with TRBD2 matching 11 junction bases. The CDR3 measures 15 amino acids from cysteine to phenylalanine. The retained sequence is limited to the CDR3, 45 bases, with the frame set at the first base. V is trimmed back by 3 bases and J by 4 bases, and the junction contains 6 bases that no gene match accounts for. CDR1 GTSNPN and CDR2 SVGIG are derived from the germline V gene (reference sequence).